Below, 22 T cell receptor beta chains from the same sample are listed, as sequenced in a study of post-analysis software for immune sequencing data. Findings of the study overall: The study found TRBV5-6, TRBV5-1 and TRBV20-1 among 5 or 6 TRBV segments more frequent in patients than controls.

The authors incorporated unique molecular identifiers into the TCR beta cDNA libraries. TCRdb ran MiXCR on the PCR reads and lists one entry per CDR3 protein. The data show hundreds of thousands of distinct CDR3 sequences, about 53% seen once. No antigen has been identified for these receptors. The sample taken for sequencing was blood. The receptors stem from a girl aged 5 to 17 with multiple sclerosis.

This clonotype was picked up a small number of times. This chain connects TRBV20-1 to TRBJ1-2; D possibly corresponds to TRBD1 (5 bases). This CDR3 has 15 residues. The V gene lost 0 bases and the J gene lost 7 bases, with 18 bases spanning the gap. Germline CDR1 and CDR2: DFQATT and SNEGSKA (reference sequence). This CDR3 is CSARDQRSRQGGYTF. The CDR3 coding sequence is TGCAGTGCTAGAGATCAGCGCTCTCGCCAGGGTGGCTACACCTTC.

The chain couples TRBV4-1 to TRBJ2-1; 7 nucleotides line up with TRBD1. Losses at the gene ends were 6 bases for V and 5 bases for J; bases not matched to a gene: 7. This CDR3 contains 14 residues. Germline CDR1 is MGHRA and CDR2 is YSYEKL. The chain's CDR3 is CASRDRDRHNEQFF. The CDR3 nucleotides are TGCGCCAGCAGAGACCGGGACAGACACAATGAGCAGTTCTTC.

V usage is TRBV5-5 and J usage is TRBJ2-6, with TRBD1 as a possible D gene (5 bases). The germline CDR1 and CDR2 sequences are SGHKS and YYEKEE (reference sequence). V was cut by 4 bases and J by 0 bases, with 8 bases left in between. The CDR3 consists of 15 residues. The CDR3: CASSHGHSGANVLTF. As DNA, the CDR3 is TGTGCCAGCAGCCACGGACACTCTGGGGCCAACGTCCTGACTTTC.

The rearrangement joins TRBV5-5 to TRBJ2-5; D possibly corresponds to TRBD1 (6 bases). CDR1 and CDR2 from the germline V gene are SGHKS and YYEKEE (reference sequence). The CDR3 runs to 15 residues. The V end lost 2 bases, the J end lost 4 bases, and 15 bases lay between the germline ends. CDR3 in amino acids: CASSFGDRGLETQYF. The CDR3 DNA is TGTGCCAGCAGCTTTGGAGATAGGGGGTTAGAGACCCAGTACTTC. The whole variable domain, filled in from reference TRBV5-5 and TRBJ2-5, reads DAGVTQSPTHLIKTRGQQVTLRCSPISGHKSVSWYQQVLGQGPQFIFQYYEKEERGRGNFPDRFSARQFPNYSSELNVNALLLGDSALYLCASSFGDRGLETQYFGPGTRLLVL.

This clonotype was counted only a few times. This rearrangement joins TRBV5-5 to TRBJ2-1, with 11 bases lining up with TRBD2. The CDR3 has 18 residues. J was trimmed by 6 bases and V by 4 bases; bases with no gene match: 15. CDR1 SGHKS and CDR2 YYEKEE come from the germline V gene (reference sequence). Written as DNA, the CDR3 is TGTGCCAGCAGCGTGGATTTCTTCGGGACTAGCGGCGGCAATGAGCAGTTCTTC. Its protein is CASSVDFFGTSGGNEQFF.

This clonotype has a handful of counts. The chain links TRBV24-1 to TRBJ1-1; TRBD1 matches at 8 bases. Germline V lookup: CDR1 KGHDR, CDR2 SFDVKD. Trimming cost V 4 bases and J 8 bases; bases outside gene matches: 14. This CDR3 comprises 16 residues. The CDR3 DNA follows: TGTGCCACCAGTGACCGCGAAGGTAGGACAGGGTTAGAAGCTTTCTTT. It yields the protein CATSDREGRTGLEAFF.

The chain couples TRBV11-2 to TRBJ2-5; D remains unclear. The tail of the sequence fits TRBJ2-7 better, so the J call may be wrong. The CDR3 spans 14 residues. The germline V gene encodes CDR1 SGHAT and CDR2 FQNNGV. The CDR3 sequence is CASSLEAISYEQYF. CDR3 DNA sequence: TGTGCCAGCAGCTTAGAAGCAATCTCCTACGAGCAGTACTTC.

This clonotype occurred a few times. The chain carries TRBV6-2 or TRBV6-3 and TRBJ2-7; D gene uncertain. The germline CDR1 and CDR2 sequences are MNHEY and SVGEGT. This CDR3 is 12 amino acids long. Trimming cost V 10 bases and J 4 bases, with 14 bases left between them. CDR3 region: CATSGLRYEQYF. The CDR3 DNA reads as TGTGCCACATCCGGGCTACGGTACGAGCAGTACTTC.

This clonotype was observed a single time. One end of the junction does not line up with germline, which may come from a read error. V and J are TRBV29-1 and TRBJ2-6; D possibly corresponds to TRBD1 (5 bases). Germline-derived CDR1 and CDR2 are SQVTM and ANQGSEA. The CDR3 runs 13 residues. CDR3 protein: CSARNSGANVRTF. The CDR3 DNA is TGCAGTGCGCGTAACTCTGGGGCCAACGTCCGGACTTTC.

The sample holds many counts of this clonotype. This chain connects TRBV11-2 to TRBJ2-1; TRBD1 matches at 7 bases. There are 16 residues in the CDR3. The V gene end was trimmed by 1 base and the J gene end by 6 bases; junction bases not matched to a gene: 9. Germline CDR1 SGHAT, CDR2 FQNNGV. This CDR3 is CASSLALRGTGNEQFF. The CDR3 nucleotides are TGTGCCAGCAGCTTAGCCCTCAGGGGGACCGGCAATGAGCAGTTCTTC.

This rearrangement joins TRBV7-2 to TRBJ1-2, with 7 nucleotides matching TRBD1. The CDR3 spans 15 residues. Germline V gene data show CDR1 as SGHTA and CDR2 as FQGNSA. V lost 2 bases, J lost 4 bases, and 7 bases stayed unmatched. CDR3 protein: CASSLWAGGAYGYTF. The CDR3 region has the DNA TGTGCCAGCAGCTTATGGGCAGGGGGAGCCTATGGCTACACCTTC.

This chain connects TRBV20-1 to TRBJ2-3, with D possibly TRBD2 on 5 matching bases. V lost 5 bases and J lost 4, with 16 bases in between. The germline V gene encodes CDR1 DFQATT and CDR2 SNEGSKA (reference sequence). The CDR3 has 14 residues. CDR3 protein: CSADAEGMADTQYF. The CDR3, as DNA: TGCAGTGCTGATGCTGAGGGAATGGCAGATACGCAGTATTTT.

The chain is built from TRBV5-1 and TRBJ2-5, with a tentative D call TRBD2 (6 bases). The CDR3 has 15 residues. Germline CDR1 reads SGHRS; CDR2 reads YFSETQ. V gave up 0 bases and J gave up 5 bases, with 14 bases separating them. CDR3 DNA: TGCGCCAGCAGCTTGGTTCGGGGAGGACGGGAGACCCAGTACTTC. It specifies CASSLVRGGRETQYF.

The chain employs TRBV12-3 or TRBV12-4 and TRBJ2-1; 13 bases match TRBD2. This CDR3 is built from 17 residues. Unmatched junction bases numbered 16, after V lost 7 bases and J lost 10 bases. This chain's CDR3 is CASIQTGLAGPSGEQFF. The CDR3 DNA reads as TGTGCCAGCATTCAAACGGGACTAGCGGGACCCTCGGGGGAGCAGTTCTTC.

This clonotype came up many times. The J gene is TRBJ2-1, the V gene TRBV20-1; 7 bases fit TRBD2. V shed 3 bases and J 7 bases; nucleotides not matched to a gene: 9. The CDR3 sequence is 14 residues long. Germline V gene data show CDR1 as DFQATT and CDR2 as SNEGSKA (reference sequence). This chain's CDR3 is CSASRGVGGNEQFF. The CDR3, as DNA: TGCAGTGCTAGCCGGGGAGTCGGGGGGAATGAGCAGTTCTTC.

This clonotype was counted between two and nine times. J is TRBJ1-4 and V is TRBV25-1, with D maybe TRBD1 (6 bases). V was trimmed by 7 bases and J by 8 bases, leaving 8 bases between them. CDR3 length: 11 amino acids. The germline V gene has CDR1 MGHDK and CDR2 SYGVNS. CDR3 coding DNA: TGTGCCAGCACGGGACAAGAAAAACTGTTTTTT. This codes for CASTGQEKLFF. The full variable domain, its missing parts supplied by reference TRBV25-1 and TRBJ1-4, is EADIYQTPRYLVIGTGKKITLECSQTMGHDKMYWYQQDPGMELHLIHYSYGVNSTEKGDLSSESTVSRIRTEHFPLTLESARPSHTSQYLCASTGQEKLFFGSGTQLSVL.

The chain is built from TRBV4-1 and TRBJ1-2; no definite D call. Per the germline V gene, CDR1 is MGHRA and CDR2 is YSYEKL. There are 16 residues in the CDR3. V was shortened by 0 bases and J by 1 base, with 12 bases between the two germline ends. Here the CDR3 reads CASSQELAPSNYGYTF. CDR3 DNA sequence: TGCGCCAGCAGCCAAGAACTGGCCCCGAGTAACTATGGCTACACCTTC.

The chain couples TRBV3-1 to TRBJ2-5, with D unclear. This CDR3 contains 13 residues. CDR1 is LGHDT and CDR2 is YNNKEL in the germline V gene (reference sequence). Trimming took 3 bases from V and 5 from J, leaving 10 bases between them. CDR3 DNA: TGTGCCAGCAGCCAGGGGTCGTCGGAGACCCAGTACTTC. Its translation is CASSQGSSETQYF.

The CDR3 here is CASSFIKPGTGLSGANVLTF. DNA of the CDR3: TGTGCCAGCAGCTTCATCAAACCCGGGACAGGCCTCTCTGGGGCCAACGTCCTGACTTTC. The chain carries TRBV7-3 and TRBJ2-6; 8 bases are shared with TRBD1. The CDR3 totals 20 residues. The J segment lost 0 bases and the V segment lost 3 bases, leaving 13 bases of the junction unmatched. Germline CDR1 is SGHTA and CDR2 is FQGTGA. The full variable domain, rest sourced from reference TRBV7-3 and TRBJ2-6, is GAGVSQTPSNKVTEKGKYVELRCDPISGHTALYWYRQSLGQGPEFLIYFQGTGAADDSGLPNDRFFAVRPEGSVSTLKIQRTERGDSAVYLCASSFIKPGTGLSGANVLTFGAGSRLTVL.

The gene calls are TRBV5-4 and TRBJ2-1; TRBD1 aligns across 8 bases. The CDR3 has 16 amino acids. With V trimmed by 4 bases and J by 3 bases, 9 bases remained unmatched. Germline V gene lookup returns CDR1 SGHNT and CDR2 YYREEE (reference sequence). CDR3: CASSLTRDRRYNEQFF. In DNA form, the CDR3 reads TGTGCCAGCAGCCTCACTCGGGACAGGCGCTACAATGAGCAGTTCTTC.

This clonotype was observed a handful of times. The DNA for the CDR3 is TGTGCCAGCAGTGACCGAGACACGGGTAGCAAGTTCTTC. Its translation: CASSDRDTGSKFF. The V call is TRBV6-4, the J call TRBJ2-1, with no clear D. Germline lookup yields CDR1 MRHNA and CDR2 SNTAGT. CDR3 length equals 13 residues. The V gene lost 2 bases and the J gene lost 14 bases, with 16 bases spanning the gap.

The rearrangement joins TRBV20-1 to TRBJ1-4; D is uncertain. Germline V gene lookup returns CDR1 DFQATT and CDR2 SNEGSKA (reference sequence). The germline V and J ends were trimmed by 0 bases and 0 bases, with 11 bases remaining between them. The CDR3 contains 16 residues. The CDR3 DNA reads TGCAGTGCTAGAGATTCTGGGCGCGCAACTAATGAAAAACTGTTTTTT. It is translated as CSARDSGRATNEKLFF.